The 21 T cell receptor beta chains below all came from one sample that was sequenced in a study of OX40 agonist ivuxolimab in advanced cancers. Sequenced by immunoSEQ multiplex PCR; TCRdb stores in-frame clones only, minus some. The table lists around 68,000 clones, 86% of them singletons. Specimen: CD4+ or CD8+ T cells sorted from blood, collected in a trial of the OX40 agonist ivuxolimab. Receptors originate from an adult with an advanced solid tumor such as melanoma, head and neck, liver or kidney cancer.

This chain joins TRBV7-8 and TRBJ1-3; D is perhaps TRBD1 (6 bases). The CDR3 consists of 18 residues. Germline assignment: CDR1 SGHVS and CDR2 FQNEAQ. Trimming shortened V by 5 bases and J by 5 bases, and 25 bases separated the two germline ends. The DNA for the CDR3 is TGTGCCAGCAGCGACCCCGCGGGACATCATCGCCTGCGAAACACCATATATTTT. It specifies CASSDPAGHHRLRNTIYF.

This clone is deemed medium-sized. This CDR3 is also generated by other DNA sequences in the sample. The V call is TRBV27, the J call TRBJ1-5; D is uncertain. Trimming stripped 2 bases from V and 3 bases from J, with 8 bases between. CDR3 length equals 14 residues. Per the germline V gene, CDR1 is MNHEY and CDR2 is SMNVEV (reference sequence). CDR3 coding DNA: TGTGCCAGCAGTTTAAATGGCAACAATCAGCCCCAGCATTTT. Protein: CASSLNGNNQPQHF.

J is TRBJ2-1 and V is TRBV14; TRBD2 matches 10 bases. With V trimmed by 4 bases and J by 9 bases, 9 bases remained unmatched. Germline lookup yields CDR1 SGHDN and CDR2 FVKESK. The CDR3 spans 15 residues. The CDR3 reads CASSLRSSGSSEQFF. CDR3 nucleotides: TGTGCCAGCAGCCTCCGGTCTAGCGGGAGTAGTGAGCAGTTCTTC.

In this sample, this clone turned up a few times. The chain uses TRBV30 and TRBJ2-1, with 10 bases that match TRBD2. The length of the CDR3 is 15 residues. The ends lost 7 bases at V and 8 bases at J; junction bases unmatched: 14. The germline V gene has CDR1 GTSNPN and CDR2 SVGIG (reference sequence). The CDR3 sequence is CAFTNRLAGAYEQFF. CDR3 DNA sequence: TGTGCCTTCACAAATCGGCTAGCGGGAGCCTATGAGCAGTTCTTC. The whole variable domain, remainder taken from reference TRBV30 and TRBJ2-1, is SQTIHQWPATLVQPVGSPLSLECTVEGTSNPNLYWYRQAAGRGLQLLFYSVGIGQISSEVPQNLSASRPQDRQFILSSKKLLLSDSGFYLCAFTNRLAGAYEQFFGPGTRLTVL.

This chain connects TRBV10-3 to TRBJ2-3; TRBD2 is a possible D gene (6 bases). The CDR3 has 13 residues. The ends were cut back, 11 bases at V and 4 bases at J, with 16 bases in the middle. Germline V gene data show CDR1 as ENHRY and CDR2 as SYGVKD. The CDR3 DNA reads TGTGCCTCCCAGACCCCGGGGGCAGATACGCAGTATTTT. Protein: CASQTPGADTQYF.

The rearrangement links TRBV27 to TRBJ2-1; 10 bases line up with TRBD2. The germline gives CDR1 MNHEY, CDR2 SMNVEV (reference sequence). The CDR3 extends over 16 amino acids. J gave up 5 bases and V 2 bases, and 6 bases lay outside the gene matches. The CDR3 bases are TGTGCCAGCAGTTTAGTTCTAGCGGGAGCCAACAATGAGCAGTTCTTC. Translation gives CASSLVLAGANNEQFF.

The V gene is TRBV9, the J gene TRBJ2-5; 14 nucleotides match TRBD2. CDR1 and CDR2 (germline): SGDLS, YYNGEE. The J segment lost 5 bases and the V segment lost 4 bases, leaving 7 bases of the junction unmatched. CDR3 length: 16 residues. The CDR3 DNA sequence: TGTGCCAGCAGCCTAGGACTAGCGGGAGGAGATGAGACCCAGTACTTC. It is translated as CASSLGLAGGDETQYF.

This clone was found a few times. The chain has TRBV5-5 and TRBJ2-1; D may be TRBD2 (5 bases). This CDR3 is built from 17 residues. Germline CDR1 SGHKS, CDR2 YYEKEE (reference sequence). V was trimmed by 0 bases and J by 1 base, leaving 14 bases between them. The CDR3 bases are TGTGCCAGCAGCTTGGTCTTTGCACTAGGGTCCTACAATGAGCAGTTCTTC. This codes for CASSLVFALGSYNEQFF.

The V gene is TRBV18, the J gene TRBJ1-3; 9 nucleotides agree with TRBD1. Germline loops: CDR1 KGHSH, CDR2 LQKENI. This CDR3 comprises 18 residues. V was pared by 4 bases and J by 1 base, with 11 bases of the junction left unmatched. CDR3 DNA: TGTGCCAGCTCACTCAACGAAATCGGGACAGGGTCTGGAAACACCATATATTTT. It yields the protein CASSLNEIGTGSGNTIYF.

This chain links TRBV14 with TRBJ2-2, with 12 bases matching TRBD1. Germline-derived CDR1 and CDR2 are SGHDN and FVKESK. V lost 4 bases to trimming and J lost 6 bases; unmatched junction nucleotides: 9. CDR3 size: 17 residues. CDR3: CASSPPSGTGGSGELFF. The CDR3 DNA reads TGTGCCAGCAGCCCTCCATCCGGGACAGGGGGCTCCGGGGAGCTGTTTTTT.

The sample holds one count of this clone. The chain has TRBV6-5 and TRBJ1-3; D is perhaps TRBD1 (6 bases). In germline, CDR1 is MNHEY, CDR2 SVGAGI. The length of the CDR3 is 16 residues. Trimming shortened V by 0 bases and J by 2 bases, and 11 bases separated the two germline ends. The CDR3 here is CASSYSHRVAGNTIYF. In nucleotides, the CDR3 is TGTGCCAGCAGTTACTCCCACAGGGTGGCTGGAAACACCATATATTTT.

V usage is TRBV28 and J usage is TRBJ2-7; no reliable D call. The V gene's germline CDR1 is MDHEN and CDR2 SYDVKM. This CDR3 is built from 13 residues. V lost 1 base, J lost 5 bases, and 9 bases lay in between. The CDR3 loop reads CASSLSGEDEQYF. Written as DNA, the CDR3 is TGTGCCAGCAGTTTATCGGGCGAGGACGAGCAGTACTTC.

The J gene is TRBJ2-1, the V gene TRBV11-3; TRBD2 matches 16 bases. The ends lost 5 bases at V and 10 bases at J; junction bases unmatched: 8. The germline gives CDR1 SGHNT, CDR2 YENEEA. The CDR3 extends over 16 amino acids. The CDR3 DNA reads as TGTGCCAGCAGCCCAGGGACTAGCGGGAGGGTCCAGGAGCAGTTCTTC. Its translation is CASSPGTSGRVQEQFF.

V usage is TRBV14 and J usage is TRBJ2-1, with D uncertain. The V and J ends lost 0 bases and 5 bases respectively, with 17 bases between them. Germline V gene lookup returns CDR1 SGHDN and CDR2 FVKESK. This CDR3 comprises 17 residues. The CDR3, as DNA: TGTGCCAGCAGCCAAGATTGGCTAGTGGTCCTCAACAATGAGCAGTTCTTC. Encoded protein: CASSQDWLVVLNNEQFF.

Here the CDR3 DNA reads TGTGCCAGAGACAGGGATGAAGCCGGGGAGCTGTTTTTT. Residues: CARDRDEAGELFF. This chain links TRBV7-9 with TRBJ2-2; 7 bases are shared with TRBD1. This CDR3 has 13 residues. Trimming cost V 9 bases and J 6 bases; bases outside gene matches: 7. Germline V gene lookup returns CDR1 SEHNR and CDR2 FQNEAQ (reference sequence).

The chain carries TRBV6-6 and TRBJ2-7; no definite D call. Trimming stripped 5 bases from V and 2 bases from J, with 16 bases between. Looked up from germline, CDR1 is MNHNY and CDR2 is SVGAGI (reference sequence). CDR3 size: 15 residues. The CDR3 loop is CASSRTPDPAYEQYF. CDR3 coding DNA: TGTGCCAGCAGTCGGACCCCGGACCCAGCCTACGAGCAGTACTTC.

The V and J genes are TRBV15 and TRBJ2-1; 10 bases match TRBD1. Looked up from germline, CDR1 is LNHNV and CDR2 is YYDKDF (reference sequence). This CDR3 has 15 amino acids. J gave up 4 bases and V 6 bases, and 6 bases lay outside the gene matches. The CDR3 spells CATRFRDRGYNEQFF. The CDR3 DNA is TGTGCCACCAGATTCCGGGACAGGGGTTACAATGAGCAGTTCTTC.

This clone was found a few times. V is TRBV5-1 and J is TRBJ1-1; D remains unclear. The CDR3 is made up of 13 amino acids. The germline CDR1 and CDR2 sequences are SGHRS and YFSETQ. V was cut by 0 bases and J by 7 bases, with 10 bases left in between. The CDR3 coding sequence is TGCGCCAGCAGCTTGGATCCGGACGGTGAAGCTTTCTTT. Encoded protein: CASSLDPDGEAFF.

The gene calls are TRBV28 and TRBJ2-1; a weak D match, TRBD1 (6 bases). CDR1 is MDHEN and CDR2 is SYDVKM in the germline V gene. Trimming left V 3 bases short and J 7 bases short, with 13 bases between. The CDR3 loop spans 14 amino acids. The DNA of the CDR3 is TGTGCCAGCAGTTTGACTGGACAGCATAATGAGCAGTTCTTC. Translation gives CASSLTGQHNEQFF.

The chain joins TRBV6-5 to TRBJ2-1; 8 bases agree with TRBD2. This CDR3 is built from 15 residues. CDR1 is MNHEY, CDR2 SVGAGI, per germline. With 2 bases clipped from V and 4 bases from J, the junction kept 4 bases outside the gene matches. CDR3 sequence: CASSYEAGVYNEQFF. In DNA form, the CDR3 reads TGTGCCAGCAGTTACGAAGCGGGAGTGTACAATGAGCAGTTCTTC.

The chain joins TRBV7-9 to TRBJ2-1; 10 bases align to TRBD2. Germline CDR1 and CDR2: SEHNR and FQNEAQ (reference sequence). V lost 4 bases to trimming and J lost 8 bases; unmatched junction nucleotides: 8. The CDR3 is 15 residues long. CDR3 coding DNA: TGTGCCAGCAGCTCAGTTAGCGGGAGGCTCTATGAGCAGTTCTTC. Its protein product is CASSSVSGRLYEQFF. Complete variable domain (other parts from reference TRBV7-9 and TRBJ2-1): DTGVSQNPRHKITKRGQNVTFRCDPISEHNRLYWYRQTLGQGPEFLTYFQNEAQLEKSRLLSDRFSAERPKGSFSTLEIQRTEQGDSAMYLCASSSVSGRLYEQFFGPGTRLTVL.